The 30 T cell receptor beta chains presented below share a single source sample, sequenced in a study of molecular identifiers for immune sequencing clone quantification. TCRdb called the PCR reads again in MiXCR, with one record for every CDR3 protein. In the table there are about 67,000 distinct CDR3 sequences, around 17% of which are singletons. Material for sequencing was naive CD8+ T cells from blood, with Jurkat cell RNA spiked in. As to subset: FACS-sorted CD8+CD4-CCR7+CD45RA+ naive T cells. These receptors were obtained from a human donor in good health. Some libraries in this study had Jurkat cell RNA spiked in.

This clonotype was detected ten times or more. The gene calls are TRBV6-5 and TRBJ2-5; 9 bases align to TRBD2. Trimming cost V 0 bases and J 3 bases; bases outside gene matches: 8. This CDR3 spans 17 amino acids. Per germline, CDR1 MNHEY and CDR2 SVGAGI. The CDR3 sequence: CASSYSLTSGTKETQYF. In DNA, the CDR3 is TGTGCCAGCAGTTACTCATTGACTAGCGGAACTAAAGAGACCCAGTACTTC.

This clonotype was detected ten times or more. The rearrangement joins TRBV14 to TRBJ1-1; perhaps TRBD1 as D (5 bases). The CDR3 runs to 15 residues. Germline values: CDR1 SGHDN, CDR2 FVKESK. The V end lost 0 bases, the J end lost 5 bases, and 13 bases lay between the germline ends. Here the CDR3 DNA reads TGTGCCAGCAGCCAAGAAACGGGGCGTTGGACTGAAGCTTTCTTT. It yields the protein CASSQETGRWTEAFF.

This clonotype showed up just a few times. The chain has TRBV12-3 or TRBV12-4 and TRBJ2-7; D unresolved. Trimming took off 5 bases at V and 2 bases at J, with 10 bases between the two ends. The CDR3 covers 13 residues. The CDR3 DNA sequence: TGTGCCAGCAGTCCCTCCCTGACCTACGAGCAGTACTTC. This translates into CASSPSLTYEQYF.

Ten or more counts support this clonotype. The genes are TRBV20-1 and TRBJ2-1; 8 bases are shared with TRBD2. CDR1 and CDR2 from the germline V gene are DFQATT and SNEGSKA (reference sequence). With V trimmed by 4 bases and J by 0 bases, 2 bases remained unmatched. This CDR3 spans 14 amino acids. The CDR3 bases are TGCAGTGCTACGAGCGGGAGCTCCTACAATGAGCAGTTCTTC. This gives the protein CSATSGSSYNEQFF.

This clonotype was observed a handful of times. This chain connects TRBV6-5 to TRBJ2-1, with 7 bases aligning to TRBD2. Losses at the gene ends were 7 bases for V and 7 bases for J; bases not matched to a gene: 13. From germline, CDR1 is MNHEY and CDR2 SVGAGI. This CDR3 region has 15 residues. As DNA, the CDR3 is TGTGCCAGCACTATTGTAGCGGGTGGATCAAATGAGCAGTTCTTC. Residues: CASTIVAGGSNEQFF.

This clonotype was counted between two and nine times. One base away lies a much larger clone, so this may be a sequencing read error. This rearrangement joins TRBV19 to TRBJ2-2, with 8 positions matching TRBD1. V gave up 6 bases and J gave up 3 bases; unmatched junction bases: 6. The germline V gene has CDR1 LNHDA and CDR2 SQIVND (reference sequence). The length of the CDR3 is 15 residues. CDR3 DNA sequence: TGTGCCAGTAGCTGTTGGACAGGGTACACCGGGGAGCTGTTTTTT. It specifies CASSCWTGYTGELFF. Full variable domain (missing parts from reference TRBV19 and TRBJ2-2): DGGITQSPKYLFRKEGQNVTLSCEQNLNHDAMYWYRQDPGQGLRLIYYSQIVNDFQKGDIAEGYSVSREKKESFPLTVTSAQKNPTAFYLCASSCWTGYTGELFFGEGSRLTVL.

This clonotype was recorded many times. The chain is built from TRBV20-1 and TRBJ1-2, with 7 bases lining up with TRBD1. V shed 2 bases, J shed 5 bases, and the junction held 11 bases outside the gene matches. This CDR3 has 15 amino acids. Germline V CDR1 and CDR2: DFQATT, SNEGSKA (reference sequence). CDR3 DNA: TGCAGTGCTAGACAGTATGGACAGGAGATATATGGCTACACCTTC. This encodes CSARQYGQEIYGYTF.

In its sample, this clonotype was seen many times. The chain uses TRBV5-1 and TRBJ2-3; TRBD1 or TRBD2 may be the D gene (5 bases each). The CDR3 covers 16 residues. Germline V gene data show CDR1 as SGHRS and CDR2 as YFSETQ. V was shortened by 4 bases and J by 1 base, with 16 bases between the two germline ends. This CDR3 reads CASSLEYVGGTDTQYF. CDR3 sequence (DNA): TGCGCCAGCAGCCTGGAGTATGTGGGGGGCACAGATACGCAGTATTTT.

This clonotype was seen repeatedly, ten times or more. The V and J genes are TRBV7-9 and TRBJ2-6; D possibly corresponds to TRBD2 (5 bases). Trimming cost V 0 bases and J 0 bases, with 12 bases left between them. From germline, CDR1 is SEHNR and CDR2 FQNEAQ (reference sequence). This CDR3 region has 18 residues. CDR3 nucleotide sequence: TGTGCCAGCAGCTTAGCGGACCGGGAAGTCTCTGGGGCCAACGTCCTGACTTTC. As protein: CASSLADREVSGANVLTF.

The sample holds a few counts of this clonotype. The chain carries TRBV2 and TRBJ1-1; D is unclear. V was trimmed by 7 bases and J by 7 bases, leaving 13 bases between them. The CDR3 contains 12 residues. Looked up from germline, CDR1 is SNHLY and CDR2 is FYNNEI. The CDR3 protein is CASNWREDEAFF. CDR3 DNA: TGTGCCAGCAACTGGCGGGAGGATGAAGCTTTCTTT.

This clonotype has at least ten counts. The V and J genes are TRBV10-3 and TRBJ2-5; 8 nucleotides match TRBD2. V was pared by 0 bases and J by 2 bases, with 2 bases of the junction left unmatched. Germline V gene sequence: CDR1 ENHRY, CDR2 SYGVKD. The CDR3 runs to 15 residues. CDR3 region: CAISESTSAQETQYF. The CDR3 nucleotides are TGTGCCATCAGTGAGTCGACTAGCGCGCAAGAGACCCAGTACTTC.

The sample holds many counts of this clonotype. The rearrangement uses TRBV7-3 and TRBJ2-2, with D unclear. Germline V gene data show CDR1 as SGHTA and CDR2 as FQGTGA. The CDR3 consists of 14 residues. V lost 5 bases and J lost 3, with 10 bases in between. The CDR3 here is CASSPIGYTGELFF. CDR3 bases: TGTGCCAGCAGCCCAATCGGGTACACCGGGGAGCTGTTTTTT.

V is TRBV27 and J is TRBJ2-1, with 7 bases matching TRBD2. V dropped 1 base and J dropped 0; count of bases not matched to a gene: 3. Germline CDR1 MNHEY, CDR2 SMNVEV (reference sequence). The CDR3 sequence is 16 residues long. The CDR3 loop reads CASSLYGGSSYNEQFF. CDR3 bases: TGTGCCAGCAGTTTATATGGCGGGAGCTCCTACAATGAGCAGTTCTTC.

This clonotype ranks as medium-sized. J is TRBJ2-5 and V is TRBV29-1, with D unresolved. The CDR3 consists of 13 residues. Germline CDR1 and CDR2: SQVTM and ANQGSEA. Trimming removed 3 bases at V and 0 bases at J, with 8 bases between. The CDR3 sequence is CSVEIPNQETQYF. The CDR3 DNA follows: TGCAGCGTTGAGATCCCCAACCAAGAGACCCAGTACTTC.

V gene TRBV20-1 combines with J gene TRBJ2-1; 10 nucleotides agree with TRBD2. J gave up 9 bases and V 4 bases, and 21 bases lay outside the gene matches. CDR1 and CDR2 (germline): DFQATT, SNEGSKA (reference sequence). This CDR3 is built from 18 residues. The CDR3 bases are TGCAGTGCTAAAACCGCCTTTGGACTAGCGGATGTAGGTGGTGAGCAGTTCTTC. Residues: CSAKTAFGLADVGGEQFF.

This clonotype has at least ten counts. The V and J genes are TRBV20-1 and TRBJ2-3; possibly TRBD2 for D (6 bases). Trimming took 6 bases from V and 0 from J, leaving 16 bases between them. CDR1 DFQATT and CDR2 SNEGSKA come from the germline V gene (reference sequence). The CDR3 has 15 residues. CDR3 sequence: CSAARRLGSTDTQYF. CDR3 in DNA: TGCAGTGCCGCGCGCCGACTAGGAAGCACAGATACGCAGTATTTT.

This clonotype has a count of ten or more. The chain carries TRBV28 and TRBJ2-3, with TRBD1 matching over 9 bases. This CDR3 comprises 15 residues. V shed 6 bases, J shed 6 bases, and the junction held 10 bases outside the gene matches. Per the germline V gene, CDR1 is MDHEN and CDR2 is SYDVKM. CDR3 region: CASSPRTGALDTQYF. The CDR3 nucleotides are TGTGCCAGCAGCCCCCGGACAGGGGCTTTGGATACGCAGTATTTT.

The chain uses TRBV12-3 or TRBV12-4 and TRBJ2-3, with D possibly being TRBD1 (5 bases). This CDR3 has 13 amino acids. V was shortened by 6 bases and J by 8 bases, with 15 bases between the two germline ends. The CDR3 bases are TGTGCCAGCAGCAATCCAGGGTGGGCTACGCAGTATTTT. The encoded protein is CASSNPGWATQYF.

In its sample, this clonotype was seen many times. The chain combines TRBV29-1 with TRBJ2-1, with TRBD2 identical over 8 bases. Looked up from germline, CDR1 is SQVTM and CDR2 is ANQGSEA. Trimming at V came to 5 bases and at J to 6 bases, leaving 12 bases not matched to a gene. This CDR3 contains 15 residues. The CDR3 nucleotides read TGCAGCGTTTCCGGGACTAGGGATGGGGCCAATGAGCAGTTCTTC. Translated, it gives CSVSGTRDGANEQFF.

This clonotype was seen a few times. A clone one base away is much larger, so this may be a read error. This sequence joins TRBV6-5 and TRBJ1-3, with TRBD1 as a possible D gene (5 bases). Germline-derived CDR1 and CDR2 are MNHEY and SVGAGI. This CDR3 has 20 amino acids. The CDR3, as DNA: TGTGCCAGCAGCGACGTAACCCTTTACCCGGGGGGGTCGATGGGAACCACCATATATTTT. Translated, it gives CASSDVTLYPGGSMGTTIYF.

This clonotype was found many times. The V gene is TRBV20-1, the J gene TRBJ2-7, with 11 bases aligning to TRBD2. The ends lost 6 bases at V and 3 bases at J; junction bases unmatched: 13. Per germline, CDR1 DFQATT and CDR2 SNEGSKA (reference sequence). This CDR3 region has 16 residues. The CDR3: CSALGTSGSLGYEQYF. As DNA, the CDR3 is TGCAGTGCCCTGGGAACTAGCGGGAGCCTTGGCTACGAGCAGTACTTC.

This clonotype was recorded a few times. This chain uses TRBV28 with TRBJ2-1; 7 nucleotides align to TRBD2. The germline gives CDR1 MDHEN, CDR2 SYDVKM. The CDR3 spans 16 residues. V shed 5 bases, J shed 1 base, and the junction held 8 bases outside the gene matches. CDR3 in amino acids: CASSEPGLPSYNEQFF. The CDR3 DNA follows: TGTGCCAGCAGTGAACCGGGACTACCATCCTACAATGAGCAGTTCTTC.

This clonotype was seen a single time. Germline is not matched at one junction end, which may reflect a read error. J is TRBJ2-3 and V is TRBV5-1, with no clear D. CDR1 is SGHRS and CDR2 is YFSETQ in the germline V gene. The CDR3 is 17 amino acids. CDR3: CASSLEAGGSFTDTQYF. Written as DNA, the CDR3 is TGCGCCAGCAGCTTGGAGGCTGGCGGAAGTTTCACAGACACGCAGTATTTT.

This clonotype was observed at least ten times. The chain uses TRBV28 and TRBJ2-1; no definite D call. V lost 7 bases and J 4 bases, leaving 8 bases between the germline ends. The CDR3 consists of 12 residues. Germline V lookup: CDR1 MDHEN, CDR2 SYDVKM. CDR3 sequence: CASTHGYNEQFF. The CDR3 DNA reads TGTGCCAGCACCCATGGATACAATGAGCAGTTCTTC. Full variable domain (remainder filled in from reference TRBV28 and TRBJ2-1): DVKVTQSSRYLVKRTGEKVFLECVQDMDHENMFWYRQDPGLGLRLIYFSYDVKMKEKGDIPEGYSVSREKKERFSLILESASTNQTSMYLCASTHGYNEQFFGPGTRLTVL.

This clonotype was observed a handful of times. A much more abundant neighbour one base away suggests this may be a read error. The chain is built from TRBV11-2 and TRBJ2-1, with D perhaps matching TRBD2 (5 bases). Trimming left V 4 bases short and J 0 bases short, with 10 bases between. CDR3 size: 15 residues. The V gene's germline CDR1 is SGHAT and CDR2 FQNNGV. Here the CDR3 reads CASSSEDSSYNEQFF. The CDR3 DNA is TGTGCCAGCAGCTCGGAGGATAGCTCCTACAATGAGCAGTTCTTC.

About this clonotype: This may arise from a read error, as a much more abundant clone is one base away. J is TRBJ2-7 and V is TRBV6-1; D not certain. Germline V CDR1 and CDR2: MNHNS, SASEGT. The CDR3 totals 16 residues. The CDR3 DNA follows: TGTGCCAGCAGTGAGTCGGTCGAGGCATACGTTTACGGGCAGTACTTC. It specifies CASSESVEAYVYGQYF.

This clonotype was counted ten times or more. The CDR3 protein is CASSLAAGSMKTQYF. CDR3 coding DNA: TGTGCCAGCAGCTTAGCGGCAGGGAGTATGAAGACCCAGTACTTC. The rearrangement links TRBV11-2 to TRBJ2-5; either TRBD1 or TRBD2 may fit D (5 bases each). Germline lookup yields CDR1 SGHAT and CDR2 FQNNGV. CDR3 size: 15 residues. V was shortened by 1 base and J by 6 bases, with 15 bases between the two germline ends.

In this sample, this clonotype turned up many times. The chain joins TRBV20-1 to TRBJ1-1; a possible D gene is TRBD1 (6 bases). The CDR3 loop spans 15 amino acids. The V end lost 3 bases, the J end lost 1 base, and 15 bases lay between the germline ends. Germline values: CDR1 DFQATT, CDR2 SNEGSKA (reference sequence). The CDR3 DNA is TGCAGTGCTAGGTTACTTCGGGACACGAACACTGAAGCTTTCTTT. Translation: CSARLLRDTNTEAFF.

This clonotype was detected many times. The chain recombines TRBV10-3 with TRBJ2-3; D is tentatively TRBD1 or TRBD2 (5 bases each). This CDR3 spans 14 amino acids. Germline assignment: CDR1 ENHRY and CDR2 SYGVKD. Trimming stripped 11 bases from V and 1 base from J, with 16 bases between. The chain's CDR3 is CAAGTADRTDTQYF. The CDR3 coding sequence is TGTGCCGCCGGGACGGCGGATCGCACAGATACGCAGTATTTT.

This clonotype showed up many times. The rearrangement uses TRBV27 and TRBJ2-7, with 11 bases lining up with TRBD2. The CDR3 runs to 16 residues. Trimming at V came to 5 bases and at J to 7 bases, leaving 13 bases not matched to a gene. CDR1 is MNHEY, CDR2 SMNVEV, per germline (reference sequence). Here the CDR3 reads CASSLWTSGSFGEQYF. Written as DNA, the CDR3 is TGTGCCAGCAGTCTCTGGACTAGCGGGTCCTTCGGGGAGCAGTACTTC.